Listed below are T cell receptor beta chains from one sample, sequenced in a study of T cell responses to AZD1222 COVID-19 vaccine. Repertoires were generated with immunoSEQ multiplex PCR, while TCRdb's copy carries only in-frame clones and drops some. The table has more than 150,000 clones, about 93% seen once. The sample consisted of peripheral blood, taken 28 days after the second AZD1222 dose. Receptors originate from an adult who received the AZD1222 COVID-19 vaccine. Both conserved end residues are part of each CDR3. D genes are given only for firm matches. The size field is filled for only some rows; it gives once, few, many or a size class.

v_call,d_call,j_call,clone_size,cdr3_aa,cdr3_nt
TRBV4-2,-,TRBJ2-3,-,CASSQSSGADTQYF,TGTGCCAGCAGCCAGTCCAGCGGAGCAGATACGCAGTATTTT
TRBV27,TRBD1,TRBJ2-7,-,CASSLSLTTGSYEQYF,TGTGCCAGCAGTTTATCCCTAACGACAGGGTCCTACGAGCAGTACTTC
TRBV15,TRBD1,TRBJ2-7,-,CATSGGQGAREQYF,TGTGCCACCAGCGGAGGACAGGGGGCGAGGGAGCAGTACTTC
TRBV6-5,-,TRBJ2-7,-,CASSPRGDDEQYF,TGTGCCAGCAGTCCCCGTGGGGACGACGAGCAGTACTTC
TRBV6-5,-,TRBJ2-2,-,CASSTGRTNTGELFF,TGTGCCAGCAGTACAGGGAGGACGAACACCGGGGAGCTGTTTTTT
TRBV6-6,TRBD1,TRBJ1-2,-,CASSYTQGARGYTF,TGTGCCAGCAGTTACACCCAGGGGGCGCGAGGCTACACCTTC
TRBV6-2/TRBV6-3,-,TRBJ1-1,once,CASSPRGANLEAFF,TGTGCCAGCAGCCCCCGGGGGGCGAACCTTGAAGCTTTCTTT
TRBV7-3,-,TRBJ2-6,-,CASSPGANVLTF,TGTGCCAGCTCCCCTGGGGCCAACGTCCTGACTTTC
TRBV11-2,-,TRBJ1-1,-,CASTQWGVNTEAFF,TGTGCCAGCACCCAGTGGGGGGTGAACACTGAAGCTTTCTTT
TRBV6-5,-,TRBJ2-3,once,CASSRGQTTDTQYF,TGTGCCAGCAGCCGAGGACAGACCACAGATACGCAGTATTTT
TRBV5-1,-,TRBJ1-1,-,CASKGPMNTEAFF,TGCGCCAGCAAAGGTCCGATGAACACTGAAGCTTTCTTT
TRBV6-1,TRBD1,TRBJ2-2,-,CASSERDRDVGELFF,TGTGCCAGCAGTGAACGGGACAGGGATGTCGGGGAGCTGTTTTTT
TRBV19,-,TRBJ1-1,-,CASSILAFF,TGTGCCAGTAGTATCTTGGCTTTCTTT
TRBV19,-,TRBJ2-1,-,CASRSSWSYNEQFF,TGTGCCAGTAGATCTAGCTGGAGCTACAATGAGCAGTTCTTC
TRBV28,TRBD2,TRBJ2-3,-,CASSIGLASTDTQYF,TGTGCCAGCAGTATAGGACTAGCGAGCACAGATACGCAGTATTTT
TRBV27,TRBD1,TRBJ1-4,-,CASSMTGGATNEKLFF,TGTGCCAGCAGTATGACAGGGGGAGCAACTAATGAAAAACTGTTTTTT
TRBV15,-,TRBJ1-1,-,CATSRDPGGSDTEAFF,TGTGCCACCAGCAGGGACCCGGGGGGATCCGACACTGAAGCTTTCTTT
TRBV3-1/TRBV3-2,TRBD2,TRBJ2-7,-,CASSQGNPSRLAGGTYEQYF,TGTGCCAGCAGCCAAGGGAACCCCAGCCGACTAGCGGGAGGGACCTACGAGCAGTACTTC
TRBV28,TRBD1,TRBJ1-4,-,CASSSGQGHEKLFF,TGTGCCAGCAGTTCGGGACAGGGCCATGAAAAACTGTTTTTT
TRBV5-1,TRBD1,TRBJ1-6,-,CASSVDRGLVSPLHF,TGCGCCAGCAGCGTGGACAGGGGGCTTGTTTCACCCCTCCACTTT
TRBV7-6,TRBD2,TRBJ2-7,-,CASRLLPAGGYEQYF,TGTGCCAGCAGATTACTACCAGCGGGGGGCTACGAGCAGTACTTC
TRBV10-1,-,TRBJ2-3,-,CASSDLATMGLDTQYF,TGCGCCAGCAGTGATTTGGCGACCATGGGGTTGGATACGCAGTATTTT
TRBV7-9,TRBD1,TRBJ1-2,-,CASSLARTGAGFYGYTF,TGTGCCAGCAGCTTAGCCAGGACAGGGGCGGGCTTCTATGGCTACACCTTC
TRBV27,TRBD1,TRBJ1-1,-,CASSSVQGWSTEAFF,TGTGCCAGCAGCTCCGTACAGGGGTGGAGCACTGAAGCTTTCTTT
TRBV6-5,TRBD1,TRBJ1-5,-,CASSYSGTGNQPQHF,TGTGCCAGCAGTTACTCCGGGACAGGTAATCAGCCCCAGCATTTT
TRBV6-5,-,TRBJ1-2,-,CASSYRERRNYGYTF,TGTGCCAGCAGTTACCGGGAGCGAAGGAACTATGGCTACACCTTC
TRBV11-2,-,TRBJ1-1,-,CASSLTGGQGGTEAFF,TGTGCCAGCAGCTTAACCGGTGGACAAGGGGGGACTGAAGCTTTCTTT
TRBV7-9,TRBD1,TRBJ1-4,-,CASSLVGTGSEKLFF,TGTGCCAGCAGCTTAGTAGGGACAGGGTCCGAAAAACTGTTTTTT
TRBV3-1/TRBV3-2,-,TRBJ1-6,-,CASSQDGQNNSPLHF,TGTGCCAGCAGCCAAGATGGGCAGAATAATTCACCCCTCCACTTT
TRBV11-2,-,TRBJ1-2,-,CASSLDKGSFF,TGTGCCAGCAGCTTAGATAAGGGGTCCTTCTTC
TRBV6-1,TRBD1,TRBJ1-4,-,CASSETGTNEKLFF,TGTGCCAGCAGTGAGACAGGGACTAATGAAAAACTGTTTTTT
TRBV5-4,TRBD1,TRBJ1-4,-,CASSSTTGANEKLFF,TGTGCCAGCAGCTCCACGACAGGGGCTAATGAAAAACTGTTTTTT
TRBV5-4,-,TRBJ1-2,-,CASSLDANYGYTF,TGTGCCAGCAGCTTAGACGCGAACTATGGCTACACCTTC
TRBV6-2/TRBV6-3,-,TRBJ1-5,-,CASSLSEGYSNQPQHF,TGTGCCAGCAGCTTAAGCGAGGGGTATAGCAATCAGCCCCAGCATTTT
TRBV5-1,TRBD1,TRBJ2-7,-,CASSPGQEKIYEQYF,TGCGCCAGCAGCCCGGGACAGGAAAAAATCTACGAGCAGTACTTC
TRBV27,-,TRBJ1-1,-,CASSLRGVSYSTEAFF,TGTGCCAGCAGTTTACGGGGGGTCTCTTACAGCACTGAAGCTTTCTTT
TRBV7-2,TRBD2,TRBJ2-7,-,CASSNLAGYSYEQYF,TGTGCCAGCAGCAACCTAGCGGGGTACTCCTACGAGCAGTACTTC
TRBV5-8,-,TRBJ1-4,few,CASSLEGINEKLFF,TGTGCCAGCAGCTTGGAGGGGATAAATGAAAAACTGTTTTTT
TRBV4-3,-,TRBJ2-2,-,CASSQEWRRNTGELFF,TGCGCCAGCAGCCAAGAATGGCGACGGAACACCGGGGAGCTGTTTTTT